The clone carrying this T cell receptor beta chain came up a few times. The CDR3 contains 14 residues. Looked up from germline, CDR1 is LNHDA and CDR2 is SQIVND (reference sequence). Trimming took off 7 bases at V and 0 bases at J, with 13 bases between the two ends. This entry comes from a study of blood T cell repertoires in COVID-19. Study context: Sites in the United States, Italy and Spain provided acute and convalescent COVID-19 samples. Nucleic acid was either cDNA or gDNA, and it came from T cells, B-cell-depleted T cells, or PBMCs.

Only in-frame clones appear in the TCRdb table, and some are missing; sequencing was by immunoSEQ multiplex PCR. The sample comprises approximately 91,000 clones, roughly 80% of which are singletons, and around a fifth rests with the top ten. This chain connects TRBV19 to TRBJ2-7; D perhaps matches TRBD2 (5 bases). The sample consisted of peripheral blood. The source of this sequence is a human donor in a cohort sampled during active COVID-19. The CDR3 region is CASKEATSSYEQYF. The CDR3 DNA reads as TGTGCCAGTAAGGAGGCGACGAGCTCCTACGAGCAGTACTTC.